The source of this T cell receptor (beta chain) is a study of cytomegalovirus exposure and HLA in healthy donors. Broader study findings: A later analysis reportedly identified an Asian-associated ancestry cluster as carrying fewer N-insertions than the approximately 670-donor mean. Association with HLA alleles at 0.05 false discovery rate was found for 16,951 TCR beta sequences in a later analysis. Cytomegalovirus-associated TCR beta chains were listed, numbering under 200.

The V and J ends lost 2 bases and 3 bases respectively, with 16 bases between them. Per the germline V gene, CDR1 is MDHEN and CDR2 is SYDVKM. This CDR3 has 16 amino acids. PCR amplification relied on 60 Vbeta primers (plus 13 Jbeta primers). Authors' methods: There were around 80 million unique TCR beta chains by a later count, and approximately 10 million of them were shared. Some clones are missing from TCRdb's copy, which holds only in-frame ones; the method was immunoSEQ multiplex PCR. The DNA gave D and trimming, while V, J and clone size come from that table. The profile shows fewer than 150,000 clones, approximately 71% of them singletons. As to this clone: What it binds is unknown.

Sequencing input: PBMCs. The clonotype was recovered from a woman in her forties or fifties in good health and CMV-seronegative. This chain links TRBV28 with TRBJ1-2, with D possibly TRBD1 on 5 matching bases. The chain's CDR3 is CASSLLGTWGDYGYTF. CDR3 DNA sequence: TGTGCCAGCAGTTTACTCGGCACATGGGGGGACTATGGCTACACCTTC.